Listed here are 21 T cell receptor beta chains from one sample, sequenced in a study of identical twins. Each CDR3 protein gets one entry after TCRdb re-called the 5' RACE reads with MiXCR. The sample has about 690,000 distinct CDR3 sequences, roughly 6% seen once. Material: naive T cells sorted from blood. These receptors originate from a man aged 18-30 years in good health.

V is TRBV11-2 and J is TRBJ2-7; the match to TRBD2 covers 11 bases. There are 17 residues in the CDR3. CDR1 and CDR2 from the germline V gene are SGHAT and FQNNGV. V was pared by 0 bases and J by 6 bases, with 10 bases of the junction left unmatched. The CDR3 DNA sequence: TGTGCCAGCAGCTTAGAGGCTCTAGCGGGGGGATCGGGCGAGCAGTACTTC. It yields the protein CASSLEALAGGSGEQYF.

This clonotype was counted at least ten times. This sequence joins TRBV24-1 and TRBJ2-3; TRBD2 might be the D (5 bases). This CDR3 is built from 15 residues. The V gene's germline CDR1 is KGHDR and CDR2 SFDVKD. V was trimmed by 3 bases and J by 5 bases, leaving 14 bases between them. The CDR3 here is CATSDTRAVGDTQYF. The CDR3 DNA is TGTGCCACCAGTGATACCCGAGCGGTTGGAGATACGCAGTATTTT.

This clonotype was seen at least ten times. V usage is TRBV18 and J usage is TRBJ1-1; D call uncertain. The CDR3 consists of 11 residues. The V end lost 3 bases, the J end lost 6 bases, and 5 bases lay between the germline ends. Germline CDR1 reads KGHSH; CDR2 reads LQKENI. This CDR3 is CASSPGAEAFF. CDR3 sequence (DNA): TGTGCCAGCTCACCTGGCGCTGAAGCTTTCTTT. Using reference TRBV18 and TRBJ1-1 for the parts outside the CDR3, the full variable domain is NAGVMQNPRHLVRRRGQEARLRCSPMKGHSHVYWYRQLPEEGLKFMVYLQKENIIDESGMPKERFSAEFPKEGPSILRIQQVVRGDSAAYFCASSPGAEAFFGQGTRLTVV.

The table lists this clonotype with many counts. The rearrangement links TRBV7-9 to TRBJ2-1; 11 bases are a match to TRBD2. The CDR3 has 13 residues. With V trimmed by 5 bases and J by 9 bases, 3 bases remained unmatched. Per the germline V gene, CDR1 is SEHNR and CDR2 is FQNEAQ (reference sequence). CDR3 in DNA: TGTGCCAGCAGCCCTAGCGGGAGGCTTGAGCAGTTCTTC. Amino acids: CASSPSGRLEQFF. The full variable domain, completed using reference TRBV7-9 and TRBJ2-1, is DTGVSQNPRHKITKRGQNVTFRCDPISEHNRLYWYRQTLGQGPEFLTYFQNEAQLEKSRLLSDRFSAERPKGSFSTLEIQRTEQGDSAMYLCASSPSGRLEQFFGPGTRLTVL.

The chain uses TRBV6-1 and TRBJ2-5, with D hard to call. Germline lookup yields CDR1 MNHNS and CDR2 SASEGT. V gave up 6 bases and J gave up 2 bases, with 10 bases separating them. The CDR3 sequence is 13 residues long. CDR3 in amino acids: CASSPPTQETQYF. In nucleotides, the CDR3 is TGTGCCAGCAGCCCGCCAACTCAAGAGACCCAGTACTTC.

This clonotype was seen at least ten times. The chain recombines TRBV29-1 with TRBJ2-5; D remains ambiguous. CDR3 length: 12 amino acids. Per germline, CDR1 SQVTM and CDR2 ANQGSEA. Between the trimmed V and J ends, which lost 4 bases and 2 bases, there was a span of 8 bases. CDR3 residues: CSVVRNQETQYF. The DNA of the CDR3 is TGCAGCGTTGTCCGCAATCAAGAGACCCAGTACTTC.

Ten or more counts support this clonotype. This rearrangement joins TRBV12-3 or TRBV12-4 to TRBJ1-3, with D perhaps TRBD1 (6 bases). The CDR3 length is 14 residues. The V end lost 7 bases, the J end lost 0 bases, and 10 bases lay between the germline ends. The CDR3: CASTPDSSGNTIYF. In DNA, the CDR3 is TGTGCCAGCACCCCGGACAGCTCTGGAAACACCATATATTTT.

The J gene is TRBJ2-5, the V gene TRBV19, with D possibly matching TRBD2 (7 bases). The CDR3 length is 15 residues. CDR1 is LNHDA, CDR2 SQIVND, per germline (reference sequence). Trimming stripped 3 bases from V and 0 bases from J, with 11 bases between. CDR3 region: CASSMEGGYQETQYF. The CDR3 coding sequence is TGTGCCAGTAGTATGGAGGGGGGGTACCAAGAGACCCAGTACTTC.

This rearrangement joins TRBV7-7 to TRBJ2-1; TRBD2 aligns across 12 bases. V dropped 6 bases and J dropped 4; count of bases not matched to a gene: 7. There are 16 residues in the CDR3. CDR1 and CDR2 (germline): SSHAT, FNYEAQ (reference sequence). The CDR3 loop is CASSPGLAGHYNEQFF. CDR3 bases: TGTGCCAGCAGTCCCGGACTAGCGGGACATTACAATGAGCAGTTCTTC.

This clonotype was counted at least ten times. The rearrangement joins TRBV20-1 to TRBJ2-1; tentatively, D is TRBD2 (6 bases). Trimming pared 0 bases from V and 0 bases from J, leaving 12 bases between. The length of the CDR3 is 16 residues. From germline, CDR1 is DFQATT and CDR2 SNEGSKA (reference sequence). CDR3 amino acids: CSAREGTQSSYNEQFF. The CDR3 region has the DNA TGCAGTGCTAGAGAGGGGACTCAGAGCTCCTACAATGAGCAGTTCTTC.

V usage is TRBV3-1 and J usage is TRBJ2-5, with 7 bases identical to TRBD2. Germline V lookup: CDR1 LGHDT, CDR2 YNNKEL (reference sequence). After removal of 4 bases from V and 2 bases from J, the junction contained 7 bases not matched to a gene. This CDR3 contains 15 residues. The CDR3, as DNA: TGTGCCAGCAGCCTCACGCCTAGCGGACAAGAGACCCAGTACTTC. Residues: CASSLTPSGQETQYF.

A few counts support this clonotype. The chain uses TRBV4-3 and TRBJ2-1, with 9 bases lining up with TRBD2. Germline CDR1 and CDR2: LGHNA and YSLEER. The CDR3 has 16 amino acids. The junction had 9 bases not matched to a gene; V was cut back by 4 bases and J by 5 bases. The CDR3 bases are TGCGCCAGCAGCCTCCTTGGAGCGGGAGGAGACAATGAGCAGTTCTTC. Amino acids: CASSLLGAGGDNEQFF.

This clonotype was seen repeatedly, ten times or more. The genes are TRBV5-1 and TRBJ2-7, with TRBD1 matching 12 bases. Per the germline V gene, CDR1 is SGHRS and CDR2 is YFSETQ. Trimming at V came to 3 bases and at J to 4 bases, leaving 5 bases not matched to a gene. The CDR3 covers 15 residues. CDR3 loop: CASSWGQGASYEQYF. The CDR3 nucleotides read TGCGCCAGCAGCTGGGGACAGGGGGCTTCATACGAGCAGTACTTC. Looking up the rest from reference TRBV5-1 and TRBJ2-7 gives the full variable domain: KAGVTQTPRYLIKTRGQQVTLSCSPISGHRSVSWYQQTPGQGLQFLFEYFSETQRNKGNFPGRFSGRQFSNSRSEMNVSTLELGDSALYLCASSWGQGASYEQYFGPGTRLTVT.

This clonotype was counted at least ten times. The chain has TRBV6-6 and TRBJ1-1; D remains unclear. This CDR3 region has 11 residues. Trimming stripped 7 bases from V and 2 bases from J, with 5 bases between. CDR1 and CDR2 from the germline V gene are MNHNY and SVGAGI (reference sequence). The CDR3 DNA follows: TGTGCCAGCAACTTTAACACTGAAGCTTTCTTT. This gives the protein CASNFNTEAFF.

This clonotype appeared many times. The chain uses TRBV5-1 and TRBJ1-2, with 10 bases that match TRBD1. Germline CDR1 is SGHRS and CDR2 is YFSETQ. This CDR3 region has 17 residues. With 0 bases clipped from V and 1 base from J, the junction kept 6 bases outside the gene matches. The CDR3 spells CASSLAGTGANNYGYTF. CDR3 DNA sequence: TGCGCCAGCAGCTTGGCCGGGACAGGGGCGAATAACTATGGCTACACCTTC.

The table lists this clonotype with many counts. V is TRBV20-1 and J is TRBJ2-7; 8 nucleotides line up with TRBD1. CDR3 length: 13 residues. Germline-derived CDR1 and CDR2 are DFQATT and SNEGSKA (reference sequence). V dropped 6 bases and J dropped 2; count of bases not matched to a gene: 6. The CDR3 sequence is CSARQGLPYEQYV. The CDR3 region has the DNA TGCAGTGCCAGACAGGGGCTACCCTACGAGCAGTACGTC.

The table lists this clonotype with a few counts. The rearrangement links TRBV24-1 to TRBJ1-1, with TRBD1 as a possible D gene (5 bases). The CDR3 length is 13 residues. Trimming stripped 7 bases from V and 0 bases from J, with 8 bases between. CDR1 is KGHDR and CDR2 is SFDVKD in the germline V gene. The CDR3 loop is CATRQDMNTEAFF. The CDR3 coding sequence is TGTGCCACCAGACAGGACATGAACACTGAAGCTTTCTTT.

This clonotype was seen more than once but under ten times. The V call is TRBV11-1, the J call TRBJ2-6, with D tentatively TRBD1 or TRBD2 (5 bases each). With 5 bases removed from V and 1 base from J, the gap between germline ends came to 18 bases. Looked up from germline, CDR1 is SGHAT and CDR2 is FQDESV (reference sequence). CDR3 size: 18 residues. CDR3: CASSDPGPRYSGANVLTF. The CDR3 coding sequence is TGTGCCAGCAGCGACCCGGGACCACGATATTCTGGGGCCAACGTCCTGACTTTC.

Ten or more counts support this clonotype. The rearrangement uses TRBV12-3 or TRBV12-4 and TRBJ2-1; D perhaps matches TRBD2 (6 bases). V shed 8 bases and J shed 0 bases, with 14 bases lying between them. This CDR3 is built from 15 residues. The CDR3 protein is CASWWEASSYNEQFF. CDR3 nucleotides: TGTGCCAGCTGGTGGGAGGCCAGCTCCTACAATGAGCAGTTCTTC.

In nucleotides, the CDR3 is TGCGCCAGCAGCATTAGGGAGACCGGGGAGCTGTTTTTT. Translating gives CASSIRETGELFF. The chain links TRBV5-1 to TRBJ2-2; D may be TRBD2 (5 bases). Germline V gene sequence: CDR1 SGHRS, CDR2 YFSETQ. The length of the CDR3 is 13 residues. The V end lost 4 bases, the J end lost 5 bases, and 9 bases lay between the germline ends.

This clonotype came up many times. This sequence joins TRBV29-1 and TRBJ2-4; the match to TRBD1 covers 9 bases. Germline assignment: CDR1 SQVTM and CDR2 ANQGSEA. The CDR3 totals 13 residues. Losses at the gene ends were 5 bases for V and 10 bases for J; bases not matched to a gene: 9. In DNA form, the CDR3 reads TGCAGCGTTTTTAGGACAGGGGATTCGATTCAGTACTTC. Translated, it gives CSVFRTGDSIQYF.